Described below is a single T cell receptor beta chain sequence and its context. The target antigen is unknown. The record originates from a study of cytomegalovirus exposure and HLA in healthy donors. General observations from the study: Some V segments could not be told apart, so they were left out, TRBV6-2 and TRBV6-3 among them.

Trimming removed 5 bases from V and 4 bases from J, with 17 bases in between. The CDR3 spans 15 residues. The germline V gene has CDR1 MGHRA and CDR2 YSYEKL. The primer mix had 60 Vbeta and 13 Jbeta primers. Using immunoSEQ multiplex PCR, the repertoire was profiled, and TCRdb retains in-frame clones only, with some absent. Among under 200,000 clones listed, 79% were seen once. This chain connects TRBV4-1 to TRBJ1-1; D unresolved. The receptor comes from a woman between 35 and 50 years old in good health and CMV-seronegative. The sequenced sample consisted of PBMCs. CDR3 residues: CASSTRSPRGTEAFF. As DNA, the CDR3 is TGCGCCAGCAGCACACGGTCACCCCGGGGCACTGAAGCTTTCTTT.